The 11 T cell receptor beta chains below all came from one sample that was sequenced in a study of blood T cell repertoires in COVID-19. The repertoire was sequenced with immunoSEQ multiplex PCR; TCRdb's copy has only in-frame clones and lacks some. The sample includes around 270,000 clones, around 90% of them seen just once. Sequenced sample: peripheral blood. All receptors come from a man aged 55 to 69 who had recovered from COVID-19.

This clone was picked up a small number of times. The chain uses TRBV7-2 and TRBJ1-5; no definite D call. This CDR3 has 14 residues. Germline CDR1 SGHTA, CDR2 FQGNSA. Trimming cost V 3 bases and J 8 bases, with 14 bases left between them. The CDR3: CASSFAPVQEPQHF. The DNA of the CDR3 is TGTGCCAGCAGCTTTGCGCCGGTGCAGGAGCCCCAGCATTTT.

J is TRBJ1-4 and V is TRBV11-2; maybe TRBD1 (6 bases). Trimming removed 5 bases at V and 5 bases at J, with 24 bases between. Germline V gene lookup returns CDR1 SGHAT and CDR2 FQNNGV. This CDR3 has 18 residues. CDR3 DNA: TGTGCCAGCAGCCACGCGGTTGGCAGGGGTATCGCAAATGAAAAACTGTTTTTT. Translated, it gives CASSHAVGRGIANEKLFF.

The chain combines TRBV5-4 with TRBJ2-6; D unclear. CDR1 SGHNT and CDR2 YYREEE come from the germline V gene (reference sequence). This CDR3 comprises 15 residues. V was cut by 0 bases and J by 4 bases, with 8 bases left in between. In nucleotides, the CDR3 is TGTGCCAGCAGCTTGGGGGCGCCGGGGGCCAACGTCCTGACTTTC. Protein: CASSLGAPGANVLTF. Using reference TRBV5-4 and TRBJ2-6 for the parts outside the CDR3, the full variable domain is ETGVTQSPTHLIKTRGQQVTLRCSSQSGHNTVSWYQQALGQGPQFIFQYYREEENGRGNFPPRFSGLQFPNYSSELNVNALELDDSALYLCASSLGAPGANVLTFGAGSRLTVL.

This clone was detected once. The chain links TRBV6-5 to TRBJ1-5, with a tentative D call TRBD1 (6 bases). Trimming cost V 6 bases and J 9 bases, with 18 bases left between them. Per the germline V gene, CDR1 is MNHEY and CDR2 is SVGAGI. This CDR3 contains 14 residues. The CDR3 here is CASSFTGYGRPQHF. The CDR3 coding sequence is TGTGCCAGCAGCTTCACAGGGTATGGTCGGCCCCAGCATTTT.

This chain links TRBV11-1 with TRBJ1-1; D unresolved. Germline CDR1 reads SGHAT; CDR2 reads FQDESV (reference sequence). With 6 bases removed from V and 1 base from J, the gap between germline ends came to 9 bases. CDR3 size: 13 residues. The CDR3 DNA sequence: TGTGCCAGCAGTCCGGTCTCGAACACTGAAGCTTTCTTT. Encoded protein: CASSPVSNTEAFF.

V gene TRBV15 combines with J gene TRBJ2-6; 10 nucleotides align to TRBD2. This CDR3 has 19 residues. CDR1 and CDR2 (germline): LNHNV, YYDKDF (reference sequence). J lost 0 bases, V lost 1 base, and 6 bases had no gene match. CDR3 protein: CATSRGLLAGNSGANVLTF. CDR3 nucleotides: TGTGCCACCAGCAGAGGGCTACTAGCGGGGAACTCTGGGGCCAACGTCCTGACTTTC.

The chain uses TRBV24-1 and TRBJ2-5; 9 nucleotides match TRBD1. The germline gives CDR1 KGHDR, CDR2 SFDVKD. The CDR3 extends over 14 amino acids. V gave up 6 bases and J gave up 5 bases; unmatched junction bases: 6. The CDR3 spells CATSKGQGVETQYF. The DNA of the CDR3 is TGTGCCACCAGTAAGGGACAGGGCGTCGAGACCCAGTACTTC.

The rearrangement joins TRBV27 to TRBJ1-2; D may be TRBD1 (5 bases). The V gene's germline CDR1 is MNHEY and CDR2 SMNVEV (reference sequence). The V end lost 1 base, the J end lost 8 bases, and 20 bases lay between the germline ends. CDR3 length: 16 amino acids. CDR3 residues: CASSLYPPGGLGGYTF. In DNA form, the CDR3 reads TGTGCCAGCAGTTTATACCCCCCCGGGGGGTTGGGGGGCTACACCTTC.

This chain uses TRBV5-1 with TRBJ2-7, with 9 bases that match TRBD1. The germline gives CDR1 SGHRS, CDR2 YFSETQ. CDR3 length equals 16 residues. Trimming cost V 4 bases and J 2 bases; bases outside gene matches: 10. The CDR3 sequence: CASSRDRVQWAYEQYF. In DNA, the CDR3 is TGCGCCAGCAGCCGGGACAGGGTCCAATGGGCCTACGAGCAGTACTTC.

This chain connects TRBV19 to TRBJ2-3; possible D gene TRBD2, 5 bases. This CDR3 spans 14 amino acids. The V gene's germline CDR1 is LNHDA and CDR2 SQIVND (reference sequence). The V and J ends lost 7 bases and 0 bases respectively, with 11 bases between them. CDR3 amino acids: CASKRASSTDTQYF. The CDR3 nucleotides read TGTGCCAGTAAGAGGGCATCTAGCACAGATACGCAGTATTTT.

The chain is built from TRBV9 and TRBJ1-3, with D possibly matching TRBD1 (5 bases). This CDR3 comprises 15 residues. V lost 3 bases and J lost 0, with 10 bases in between. Germline V gene data show CDR1 as SGDLS and CDR2 as YYNGEE. The CDR3 reads CASSEDRDSGNTIYF. CDR3 nucleotide sequence: TGTGCCAGCAGCGAAGACAGAGACTCTGGAAACACCATATATTTT.